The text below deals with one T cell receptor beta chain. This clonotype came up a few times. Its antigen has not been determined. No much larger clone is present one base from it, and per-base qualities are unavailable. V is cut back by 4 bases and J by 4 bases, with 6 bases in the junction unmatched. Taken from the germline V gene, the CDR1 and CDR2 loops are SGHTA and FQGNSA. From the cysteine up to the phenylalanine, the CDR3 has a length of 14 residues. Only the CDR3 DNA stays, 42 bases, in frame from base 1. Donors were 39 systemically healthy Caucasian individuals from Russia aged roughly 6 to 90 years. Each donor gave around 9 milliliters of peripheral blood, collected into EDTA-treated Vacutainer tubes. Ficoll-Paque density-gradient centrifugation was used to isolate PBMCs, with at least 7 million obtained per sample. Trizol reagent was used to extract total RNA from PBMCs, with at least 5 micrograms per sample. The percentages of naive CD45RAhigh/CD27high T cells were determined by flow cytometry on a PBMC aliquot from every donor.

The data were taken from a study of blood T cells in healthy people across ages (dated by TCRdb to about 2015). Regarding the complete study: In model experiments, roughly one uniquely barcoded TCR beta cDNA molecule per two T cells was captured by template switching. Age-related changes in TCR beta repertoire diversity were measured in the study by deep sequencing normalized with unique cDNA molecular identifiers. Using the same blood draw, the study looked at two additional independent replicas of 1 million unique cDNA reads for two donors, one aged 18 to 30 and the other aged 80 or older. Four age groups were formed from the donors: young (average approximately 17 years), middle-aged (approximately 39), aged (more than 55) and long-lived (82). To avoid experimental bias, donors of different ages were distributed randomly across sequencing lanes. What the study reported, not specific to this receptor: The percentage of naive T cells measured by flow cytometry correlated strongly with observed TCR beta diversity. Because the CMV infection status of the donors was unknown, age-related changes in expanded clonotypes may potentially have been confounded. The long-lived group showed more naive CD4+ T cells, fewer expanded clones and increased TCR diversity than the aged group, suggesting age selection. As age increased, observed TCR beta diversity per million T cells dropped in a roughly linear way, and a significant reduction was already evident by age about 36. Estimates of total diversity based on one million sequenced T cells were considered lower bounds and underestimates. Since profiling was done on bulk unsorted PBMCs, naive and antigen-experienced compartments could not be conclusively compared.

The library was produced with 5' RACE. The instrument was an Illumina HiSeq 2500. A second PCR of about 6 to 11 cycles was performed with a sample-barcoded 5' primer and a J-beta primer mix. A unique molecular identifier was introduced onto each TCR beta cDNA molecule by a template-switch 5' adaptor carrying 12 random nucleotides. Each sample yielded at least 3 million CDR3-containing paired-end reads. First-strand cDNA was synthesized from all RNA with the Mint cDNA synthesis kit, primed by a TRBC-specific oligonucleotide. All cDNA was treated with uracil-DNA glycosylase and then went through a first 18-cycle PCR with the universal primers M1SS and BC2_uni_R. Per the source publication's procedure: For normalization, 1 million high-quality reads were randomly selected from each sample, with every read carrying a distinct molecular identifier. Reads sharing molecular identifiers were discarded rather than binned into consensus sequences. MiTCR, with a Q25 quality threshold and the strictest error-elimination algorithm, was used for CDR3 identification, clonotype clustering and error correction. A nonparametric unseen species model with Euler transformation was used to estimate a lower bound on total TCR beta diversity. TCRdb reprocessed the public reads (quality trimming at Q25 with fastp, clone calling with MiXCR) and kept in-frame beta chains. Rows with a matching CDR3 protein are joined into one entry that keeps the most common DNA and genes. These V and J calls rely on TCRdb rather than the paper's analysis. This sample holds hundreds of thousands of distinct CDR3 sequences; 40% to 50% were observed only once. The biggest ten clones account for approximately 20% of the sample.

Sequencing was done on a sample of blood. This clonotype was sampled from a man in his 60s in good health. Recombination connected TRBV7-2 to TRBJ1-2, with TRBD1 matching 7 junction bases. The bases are TGTGCCAGCAGCTACACAGGGGCGGGCTATGGCTACACCTTC. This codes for CASSYTGAGYGYTF.